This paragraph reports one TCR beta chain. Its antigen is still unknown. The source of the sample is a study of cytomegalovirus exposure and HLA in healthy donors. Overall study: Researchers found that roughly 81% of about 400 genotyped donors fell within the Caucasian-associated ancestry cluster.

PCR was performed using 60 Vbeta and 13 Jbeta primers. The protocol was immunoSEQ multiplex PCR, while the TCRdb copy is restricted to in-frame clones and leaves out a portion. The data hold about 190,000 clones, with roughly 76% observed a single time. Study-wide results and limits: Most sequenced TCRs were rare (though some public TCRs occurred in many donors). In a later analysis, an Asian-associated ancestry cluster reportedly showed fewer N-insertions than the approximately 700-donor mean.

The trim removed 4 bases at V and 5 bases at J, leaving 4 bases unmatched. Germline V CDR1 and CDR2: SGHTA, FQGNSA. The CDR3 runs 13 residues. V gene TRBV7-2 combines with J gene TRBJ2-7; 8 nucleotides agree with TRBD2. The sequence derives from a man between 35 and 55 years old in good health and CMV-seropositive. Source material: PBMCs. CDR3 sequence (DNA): TGTGCCAGCAGCTCCGCGGGGGGAAACGAGCAGTACTTC. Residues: CASSSAGGNEQYF.